This TCR beta chain was recorded in a study of cytomegalovirus exposure and HLA in healthy donors. Use of 60 Vbeta and 13 Jbeta primers characterized the PCR. Clones were read by immunoSEQ multiplex PCR, and TCRdb kept only the in-frame ones, dropping some. The profile shows 150,000 or so clones, about three quarters of them singletons. Germline V gene sequence: CDR1 MRHNA, CDR2 SNTAGT. V was pared by 3 bases and J by 3 bases, with 0 bases of the junction left unmatched. The CDR3 contains 15 residues. In its sample, this clone was seen a few times. The V gene is TRBV6-4, the J gene TRBJ2-1; the match to TRBD2 covers 12 bases. The receptor comes from a male donor in good health and CMV-seronegative. Material: PBMCs. The CDR3 protein is CASSEGLAGYNEQFF. DNA of the CDR3: TGTGCCAGCAGTGAGGGACTAGCGGGCTACAATGAGCAGTTCTTC.